These 20 T cell receptor beta chains originate from one sample sequenced in a study of CD8+ T cells in alopecia areata. Treatment here: oral pan-JAK inhibitor, 5-10 mg twice daily. RNA was isolated and reverse transcribed to cDNA, the sequencing template. The data were produced by immunoSEQ multiplex PCR, yet TCRdb's version contains in-frame clones alone and is incomplete. The table records about 90,000 clones, roughly two fifths of them present only once. The source material was CD8+ T cells sorted from blood, sampled at week 24, from a patient treated with tofacitinib. These receptors all come from a human donor with alopecia areata.

This sequence joins TRBV6-5 and TRBJ1-2; no clear D gene. The CDR3 is made up of 12 amino acids. V lost 0 bases, J lost 8 bases, and 7 bases lay in between. Germline CDR1 and CDR2: MNHEY and SVGAGI. The CDR3 region has the DNA TGTGCCAGCAGTTACTCTCGAAGGGGCTACACCTTC. Protein product: CASSYSRRGYTF.

The table lists this clone with a few counts. The chain combines TRBV9 with TRBJ2-5; 11 bases align to TRBD1. This CDR3 is built from 15 residues. Germline loops: CDR1 SGDLS, CDR2 YYNGEE. Trimming removed 3 bases from V and 5 bases from J; junction bases left unmatched: 6. Here the CDR3 DNA reads TGTGCCAGCAGCGCAGGACAGGGGGCGTACGAGACCCAGTACTTC. It yields the protein CASSAGQGAYETQYF.

The chain couples TRBV29-1 to TRBJ1-1; no clear D gene. Trimming left V 6 bases short and J 6 bases short, with 8 bases between. The CDR3 contains 10 residues. Per germline, CDR1 SQVTM and CDR2 ANQGSEA. The CDR3: CSVWEAEAFF. The CDR3 DNA follows: TGCAGCGTGTGGGAGGCTGAAGCTTTCTTT.

V gene TRBV9 combines with J gene TRBJ2-3, with D perhaps TRBD1 (6 bases). Germline V lookup: CDR1 SGDLS, CDR2 YYNGEE. This CDR3 comprises 15 residues. Trimming left V 2 bases short and J 2 bases short, with 12 bases between. The CDR3 loop is CASSVTGSITDTQYF. In DNA, the CDR3 is TGTGCCAGCAGCGTTACAGGGAGTATCACAGATACGCAGTATTTT.

In this sample, this clone turned up many times. The rearrangement links TRBV15 to TRBJ2-2; D call uncertain. The CDR3 sequence is 17 residues long. Germline loops: CDR1 LNHNV, CDR2 YYDKDF (reference sequence). The V and J ends lost 2 bases and 4 bases respectively, with 17 bases between them. CDR3 sequence (DNA): TGTGCCACCAGCAGATCGCGGACGCAAGTATTCACCGGGGAGCTGTTTTTT. Amino acid sequence: CATSRSRTQVFTGELFF.

The V call is TRBV29-1, the J call TRBJ2-1; 9 bases line up with TRBD2. The germline V gene encodes CDR1 SQVTM and CDR2 ANQGSEA. The length of the CDR3 is 13 residues. Unmatched junction bases numbered 11, after V lost 2 bases and J lost 15 bases. The CDR3 spells CSVEWGSGRAAFF. The CDR3, as DNA: TGCAGCGTTGAATGGGGTAGCGGGAGAGCCGCGTTCTTC.

This clone was seen only a few times. The chain employs TRBV5-1 and TRBJ2-2; 7 bases agree with TRBD2. This CDR3 contains 17 residues. Germline trimming cut 6 bases from V and 2 bases from J; bases unmatched to any gene: 13. Germline values: CDR1 SGHRS, CDR2 YFSETQ. DNA for the CDR3: TGCGCCAGCACCGCCAACCGTCGGGGGGTAAACACCGGGGAGCTGTTTTTT. Its translation: CASTANRRGVNTGELFF.

This clone showed up many times. This chain uses TRBV7-6 with TRBJ2-7; D is tentatively TRBD1 or TRBD2 (5 bases each). The CDR3 totals 15 residues. Trimming left V 5 bases short and J 6 bases short, with 20 bases between. Germline V CDR1 and CDR2: SGHVS, FNYEAQ. This CDR3 reads CASSPIGTGTLEQYF. CDR3 sequence (DNA): TGTGCCAGCAGCCCCATCGGGACCGGAACTCTCGAGCAGTACTTC.

This chain joins TRBV5-6 and TRBJ1-2; D not certain. This CDR3 contains 15 residues. From germline, CDR1 is SGHDT and CDR2 YYEEEE. Trimming removed 4 bases from V and 4 bases from J, with 17 bases in between. CDR3 coding DNA: TGTGCCAGCAGCCTCCAACCTGATCGGACCTATGGCTACACCTTC. Translated: CASSLQPDRTYGYTF.

This chain joins TRBV4-1 and TRBJ2-1; TRBD2 aligns across 10 bases. Germline-derived CDR1 and CDR2 are MGHRA and YSYEKL. V shed 2 bases and J 5 bases; nucleotides not matched to a gene: 6. The CDR3 is made up of 16 amino acids. CDR3 in DNA: TGCGCCAGCAGCCAACCTAGCGGGAGTTTGGACAATGAGCAGTTCTTC. It yields the protein CASSQPSGSLDNEQFF.

This clone appeared once. The rearrangement joins TRBV5-1 to TRBJ2-7, with D unclear. CDR3 length equals 14 residues. The germline V gene has CDR1 SGHRS and CDR2 YFSETQ. The V end lost 0 bases, the J end lost 1 base, and 8 bases lay between the germline ends. The CDR3 nucleotides are TGCGCCAGCAGCTTGGTAGACGGATCCTACGAGCAGTACTTC. Translation: CASSLVDGSYEQYF.

This clone was found once. The rearrangement links TRBV29-1 to TRBJ2-7; 9 positions agree with TRBD2. Germline V gene sequence: CDR1 SQVTM, CDR2 ANQGSEA. Germline trimming cut 6 bases from V and 4 bases from J; bases unmatched to any gene: 13. CDR3 length: 15 residues. CDR3 nucleotide sequence: TGCAGCGTCTCCATGTGGTTAGCGGGAGTATACGAGCAGTACTTC. This gives the protein CSVSMWLAGVYEQYF.

The V and J genes are TRBV4-1 and TRBJ2-7; 9 bases agree with TRBD1. CDR1 MGHRA and CDR2 YSYEKL come from the germline V gene. Unmatched junction bases numbered 5, after V lost 4 bases and J lost 1 base. CDR3 length: 15 residues. DNA of the CDR3: TGCGCCAGCAGCCCGGGACAGGGAAGGTCCTACGAGCAGTACTTC. Residues: CASSPGQGRSYEQYF.

The chain uses TRBV4-1 and TRBJ2-7; D possibly matches TRBD1 or TRBD2 (5 bases each). In germline, CDR1 is MGHRA, CDR2 YSYEKL. Trimming removed 1 base from V and 6 bases from J, with 7 bases in between. CDR3 length: 12 residues. The CDR3 DNA follows: TGCGCCAGCAGCCAAGCAGGGAGCGAGCAGTACTTC. Its protein product is CASSQAGSEQYF.

The chain joins TRBV15 to TRBJ2-3; 12 nucleotides agree with TRBD2. The CDR3 has 15 amino acids. V shed 5 bases and J 6 bases; nucleotides not matched to a gene: 6. The germline CDR1 and CDR2 sequences are LNHNV and YYDKDF (reference sequence). The CDR3 sequence: CATSELGTSGDTQYF. The DNA of the CDR3 is TGTGCCACCAGCGAGCTCGGGACTAGCGGGGATACGCAGTATTTT.

This clone was recorded a few times. The chain has TRBV6-5 and TRBJ2-2; tentative D call: TRBD2 (5 bases). Germline V gene data show CDR1 as MNHEY and CDR2 as SVGAGI. The CDR3 spans 15 residues. V was clipped by 11 bases and J by 3 bases, with 19 bases between them. The CDR3: CAVEPHPEDTGELFF. Here the CDR3 DNA reads TGTGCCGTCGAGCCACACCCGGAGGACACCGGGGAGCTGTTTTTT.

This clone came up a few times. This chain links TRBV6-5 with TRBJ2-5; no firm D call. The V gene lost 4 bases and the J gene lost 4 bases, with 19 bases spanning the gap. CDR3 length: 16 residues. The germline V gene encodes CDR1 MNHEY and CDR2 SVGAGI. DNA for the CDR3: TGTGCCAGCAGTTTCACTTCCCCGGCCAAGTCAGAGACCCAGTACTTC. As protein: CASSFTSPAKSETQYF.

There are a few counts of this clone. The chain recombines TRBV18 with TRBJ2-2, with D possibly TRBD2 on 5 matching bases. The CDR3 consists of 16 residues. With 2 bases removed from V and 1 base from J, the gap between germline ends came to 11 bases. Germline loops: CDR1 KGHSH, CDR2 LQKENI. CDR3 loop: CASSPIGRVNTGELFF. DNA for the CDR3: TGTGCCAGCTCACCAATCGGGCGGGTGAACACCGGGGAGCTGTTTTTT.

V gene TRBV29-1 combines with J gene TRBJ2-5, with D possibly matching TRBD2 (5 bases). The J call could be wrong; TRBJ2-7 is a better fit for the DNA end. Germline CDR1 and CDR2: SQVTM and ANQGSEA. The CDR3 is 13 amino acids. This CDR3 reads CSVAKLGVHEQYF. CDR3 DNA sequence: TGCAGCGTTGCGAAGCTCGGGGTCCACGAGCAGTACTTC.

This chain links TRBV27 with TRBJ2-1; D is ambiguous. Looked up from germline, CDR1 is MNHEY and CDR2 is SMNVEV (reference sequence). Trimming left V 3 bases short and J 7 bases short, with 16 bases between. The CDR3 consists of 15 residues. This CDR3 reads CASSFINEIRNEQFF. CDR3 DNA sequence: TGTGCCAGCAGTTTCATCAATGAGATAAGGAATGAGCAGTTCTTC.